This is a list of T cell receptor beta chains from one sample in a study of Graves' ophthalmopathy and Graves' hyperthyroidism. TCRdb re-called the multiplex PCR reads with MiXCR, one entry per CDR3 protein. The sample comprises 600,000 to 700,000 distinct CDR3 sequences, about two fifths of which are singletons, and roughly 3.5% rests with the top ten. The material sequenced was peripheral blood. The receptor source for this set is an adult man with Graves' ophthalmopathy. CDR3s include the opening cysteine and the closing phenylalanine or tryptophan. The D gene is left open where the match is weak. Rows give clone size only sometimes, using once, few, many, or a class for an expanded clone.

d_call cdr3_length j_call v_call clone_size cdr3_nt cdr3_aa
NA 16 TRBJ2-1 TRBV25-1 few TGTGCCAGCAGTGAATGGGGCCAGGCTGCCTACAATGAGCAGTTCTTC CASSEWGQAAYNEQFF
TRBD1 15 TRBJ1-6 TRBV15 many TGTGCCACCAGCAGACTGCAGGGGGCTGATTCACCCCTCCACTTT CATSRLQGADSPLHF
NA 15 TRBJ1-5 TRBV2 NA TGTGCCAGCAGTGCAGCCCCAGGGCCTGATCAGCCCCAGCATTTT CASSAAPGPDQPQHF
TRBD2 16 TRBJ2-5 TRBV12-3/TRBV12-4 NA TGTGCCAGCAGTTTGGGACTAGCGGGAGTGCTAGGGACCCAGTACTTC CASSLGLAGVLGTQYF
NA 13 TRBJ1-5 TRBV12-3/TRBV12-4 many TGTGCCAGCAGCGGGACCCTAAATCAGCCCCAGCATTTT CASSGTLNQPQHF
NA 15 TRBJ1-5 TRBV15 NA TGTGCCACCAGCAGAACCGGGACGGGGTATCAGCCCCAGCATTTT CATSRTGTGYQPQHF
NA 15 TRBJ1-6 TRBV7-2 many TGTGCCAGCAGCTTGGGGACTTTTCAGGTTTCACCCCTCCACTTT CASSLGTFQVSPLHF
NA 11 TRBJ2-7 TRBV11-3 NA TGTGCCAGCAGTACTTTGGACGAGCAGTACTTC CASSTLDEQYF
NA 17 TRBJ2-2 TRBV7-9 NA TGTGCCTGGACAACCCCGAGGGGGGGGATGATCACCGGGGAGCTGTTTTTT CAWTTPRGGMITGELFF
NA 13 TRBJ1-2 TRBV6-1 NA TGTGCCAGCAGTGAAGCTTCCAACTATGGCTACACCTTC CASSEASNYGYTF
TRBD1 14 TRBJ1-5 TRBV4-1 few TGCGCCAGCAGCCAAGTGAGGGGGCTGGAGCCCCAGCATTTT CASSQVRGLEPQHF
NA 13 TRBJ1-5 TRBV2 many TGTGCCAGCATAGGAAATAGCAATCAGCCCCAGCATTTT CASIGNSNQPQHF
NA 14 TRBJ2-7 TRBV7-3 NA TGTGCCAGCAGCTTAGAACGGAACTCCTACGAGCAGTACTTC CASSLERNSYEQYF
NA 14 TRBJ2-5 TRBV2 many TGTGCCAGCAGCCCCCCGTCTGGGAAAGAGACCCAGTACTTC CASSPPSGKETQYF
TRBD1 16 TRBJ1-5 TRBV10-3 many TGTGCCATCAGTCCCGGGACAGGACAGATCGGTCAGCCCCAGCATTTT CAISPGTGQIGQPQHF
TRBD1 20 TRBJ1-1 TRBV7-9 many TGTGCCAGCAGCTTACTTCCCGGACAGGGGCGAGGTGTAGCGGGCACTGAAGCTTTCTTT CASSLLPGQGRGVAGTEAFF
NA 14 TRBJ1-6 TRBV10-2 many TGCGCCAGCAGTGATTTCGGGCGTGTTTCACCCCTCCACTTT CASSDFGRVSPLHF
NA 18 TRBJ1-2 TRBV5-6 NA TGTGCCAGCAGCTTGGAACTTGGGGCAGGGGCCTACGAATATGGCTACACCTTC CASSLELGAGAYEYGYTF
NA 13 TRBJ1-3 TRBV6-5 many TGTGCCAGCAGAGACTCCGGAGGGTTCACCATATATTTT CASRDSGGFTIYF
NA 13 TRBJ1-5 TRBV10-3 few TGTGCCAGCAGTGATCAGGGCGGGCAGCCCCAGCATTTT CASSDQGGQPQHF
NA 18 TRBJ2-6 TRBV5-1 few TGCGCCAGCAGCCCCGCTAAGGCAGGGCCTTCCGGGGCCAACGTCCTGACTTTC CASSPAKAGPSGANVLTF